This TCR beta chain was recovered during a study of T cell repertoires in cytomegalovirus infection. Across the whole study: Matching HLA type and CMV infection were both indicated by public TCR beta signatures.

Study-level results: Cumulative public TCR beta family frequency identified carriers of CMV plus the relevant HLA. CMV-specific TCR beta clonotypes restricted by HLA-C dominated the ex vivo response.

As for this clonotype: Its target is unknown.

TCRdb ran MiXCR on the reads and lists one entry per CDR3 protein. The sample shows around 740,000 distinct CDR3 sequences, 35% of them seen only once. V lost 6 bases, J lost 0 bases, and 5 bases stayed unmatched. Germline-derived CDR1 and CDR2 are MNHEY and SVGEGT. The CDR3 is 15 amino acids. The sequence was collected from a human donor in good health (CMV status not recorded). Some clones in this sample may be carry-over from other donors' samples. V usage is TRBV6-2 or TRBV6-3 and J usage is TRBJ1-5; 7 bases fit TRBD1. The specimen was PBMCs. CDR3 in amino acids: CASSPGQLSNQPQHF. The CDR3 nucleotides read TGTGCCAGCAGCCCGGGACAGCTTAGCAATCAGCCCCAGCATTTT.